This T cell receptor beta chain stems from a study of cytomegalovirus exposure and HLA in healthy donors. The CDR3 has 16 amino acids. Per germline, CDR1 MNHEY and CDR2 SMNVEV (reference sequence). The V gene end was trimmed by 6 bases and the J gene end by 8 bases; junction bases not matched to a gene: 13. Study results and limitations: A later analysis by the authors found several of the most significant clusters apparently linked to common viral pathogens. Analysis was performed later, and it showed HLA-associated TCR beta chains to be more clonally expanded than equally common others. As confirmed in vitro, three CMV-associated chains were specific for CMV antigens. The study labeled more than 150 TCR beta chains cytomegalovirus-associated.

60 Vbeta and 13 Jbeta primers were used in PCR. Profiling relied on immunoSEQ multiplex PCR, and the TCRdb table lists in-frame clones only, not all of them. The sample lists about 170,000 clones; around 78% were seen once. In the case of this clone: Its antigen is unidentified.

The source of this sequence is a woman in her thirties in good health and CMV-seropositive. Sequenced: PBMCs. V usage is TRBV27 and J usage is TRBJ1-4, with TRBD1 identical over 9 bases. CDR3 protein: CASSQAPGQGTEKLFF. CDR3 nucleotides: TGTGCCAGCAGCCAAGCCCCGGGACAGGGTACGGAAAAACTGTTTTTT. Drawing the rest from reference TRBV27 and TRBJ1-4, the complete variable domain is EAQVTQNPRYLITVTGKKLTVTCSQNMNHEYMSWYRQDPGLGLRQIYYSMNVEVTDKGDVPEGYKVSRKEKRNFPLILESPSPNQTSLYFCASSQAPGQGTEKLFFGSGTQLSVL.